This passage covers 30 T cell receptor beta chains from one sample sequenced in a study of OX40 agonist ivuxolimab in advanced cancers. The table came from immunoSEQ multiplex PCR; TCRdb's copy has only in-frame clones and leaves some out. The sample holds 30,000 to 40,000 clones; roughly 80% are singletons and the top ten take about 2.5%. The sequences come from CD4+ or CD8+ T cells sorted from blood, collected in a trial of the OX40 agonist ivuxolimab. These receptors originate from an adult with an advanced solid tumor such as melanoma, head and neck, liver or kidney cancer.

This chain uses TRBV11-2 with TRBJ2-7; no firm D call. Germline values: CDR1 SGHAT, CDR2 FQNNGV. This CDR3 is built from 15 residues. Trimming pared 0 bases from V and 9 bases from J, leaving 18 bases between. The CDR3, as DNA: TGTGCCAGCAGCTTAGACTCAATCAACGGTGGTCGGCAGTACTTC. This codes for CASSLDSINGGRQYF.

This rearrangement joins TRBV5-4 to TRBJ2-1; D gene uncertain. Germline V CDR1 and CDR2: SGHNT, YYREEE (reference sequence). This CDR3 has 13 amino acids. V was cut by 2 bases and J by 5 bases, with 8 bases left in between. The DNA for the CDR3 is TGTGCCAGCAGCTTTAGGGCGGACAATGAGCAGTTCTTC. This codes for CASSFRADNEQFF.

This clone has more than one count but fewer than ten. V usage is TRBV5-1 and J usage is TRBJ2-3, with D tentatively TRBD1 (6 bases). Germline V gene lookup returns CDR1 SGHRS and CDR2 YFSETQ. This CDR3 has 15 amino acids. The V end lost 4 bases, the J end lost 2 bases, and 14 bases lay between the germline ends. The CDR3 protein is CASSTSGTTTDTQYF. CDR3 nucleotide sequence: TGCGCCAGCAGCACCTCCGGGACAACCACAGATACGCAGTATTTT.

This clone showed up just a few times. The CDR3 sequence is CASSRTSGGISYNEQFF. The DNA for the CDR3 is TGTGCCAGCAGCCGGACTAGCGGGGGTATATCCTACAATGAGCAGTTCTTC. V gene TRBV11-2 combines with J gene TRBJ2-1; 13 nucleotides agree with TRBD2. The CDR3 has 17 amino acids. Germline trimming cut 5 bases from V and 1 base from J; bases unmatched to any gene: 5. Germline CDR1 reads SGHAT; CDR2 reads FQNNGV.

V usage is TRBV7-9 and J usage is TRBJ2-1, with D maybe TRBD2 (5 bases). Germline loops: CDR1 SEHNR, CDR2 FQNEAQ (reference sequence). The V gene lost 8 bases and the J gene lost 8 bases, with 13 bases spanning the gap. The CDR3 covers 12 residues. As DNA, the CDR3 is TGTGCCAGCGGCGTCGGGCGGGATGAGCAGTTCTTC. This sequence encodes CASGVGRDEQFF.

This clone appeared a few times. The chain combines TRBV27 with TRBJ2-2; D not resolved. The CDR3 has 15 amino acids. Per germline, CDR1 MNHEY and CDR2 SMNVEV (reference sequence). V was cut by 2 bases and J by 0 bases, with 7 bases left in between. In nucleotides, the CDR3 is TGTGCCAGCAGTTTAGCGGTCGCGAACACCGGGGAGCTGTTTTTT. It specifies CASSLAVANTGELFF.

The chain carries TRBV10-2 and TRBJ1-1, with 8 positions matching TRBD1. Looked up from germline, CDR1 is WSHSY and CDR2 is SAAADI. V lost 4 bases, J lost 10 bases, and 2 bases stayed unmatched. The CDR3 sequence is 11 residues long. The CDR3 bases are TGCGCCAGCAGTGGGGACAGGAGAGCTTTCTTT. Translation gives CASSGDRRAFF.

V is TRBV9 and J is TRBJ1-1; D unresolved. Germline-derived CDR1 and CDR2 are SGDLS and YYNGEE. CDR3 length equals 14 residues. The germline V and J ends were trimmed by 0 bases and 1 base, with 7 bases remaining between them. The CDR3 here is CASSVGGQNTEAFF. DNA for the CDR3: TGTGCCAGCAGCGTAGGAGGGCAGAACACTGAAGCTTTCTTT.

The rearrangement joins TRBV10-2 to TRBJ1-1; no definite D call. The CDR3 consists of 13 residues. The V and J ends lost 5 bases and 1 base respectively, with 8 bases between them. The germline V gene encodes CDR1 WSHSY and CDR2 SAAADI. CDR3 protein: CASSYGRNTEAFF. In DNA, the CDR3 is TGCGCCAGCAGTTACGGACGGAACACTGAAGCTTTCTTT.

The chain joins TRBV7-3 to TRBJ2-2; 7 nucleotides line up with TRBD2. The CDR3 runs 17 residues. The germline gives CDR1 SGHTA, CDR2 FQGTGA. Trimming removed 0 bases from V and 3 bases from J; junction bases left unmatched: 7. The CDR3 sequence: CASSLTGGTSYTGELFF. CDR3 in DNA: TGTGCCAGCAGCTTAACGGGAGGGACTTCTTACACCGGGGAGCTGTTTTTT.

Judged by abundance, this clone is medium-sized. The chain has TRBV11-2 and TRBJ1-1; D unresolved. The CDR3 covers 15 residues. Trimming removed 2 bases from V and 6 bases from J, with 16 bases in between. Germline lookup yields CDR1 SGHAT and CDR2 FQNNGV. In DNA form, the CDR3 reads TGTGCCAGCAGCTTATTGGCCGTAGGAGACGCTGAAGCTTTCTTT. It yields the protein CASSLLAVGDAEAFF.

The chain joins TRBV4-3 to TRBJ1-3; D is unclear. CDR1 and CDR2 (germline): LGHNA, YSLEER. The CDR3 has 17 amino acids. V was pared by 0 bases and J by 0 bases, with 12 bases between. The CDR3 region is CASSQESRASSGNTIYF. The CDR3 nucleotides are TGCGCCAGCAGCCAAGAATCGCGGGCAAGCTCTGGAAACACCATATATTTT.

This clone was observed once. The chain couples TRBV6-4 to TRBJ2-7; D possibly corresponds to TRBD2 (5 bases). V was clipped by 6 bases and J by 6 bases, with 18 bases between them. The V gene's germline CDR1 is MRHNA and CDR2 SNTAGT. This CDR3 has 14 amino acids. The CDR3 region is CASSLAAGVGEQYF. The CDR3 bases are TGTGCCAGCAGCCTCGCTGCCGGGGTTGGCGAGCAGTACTTC.

The CDR3 loop is CASSSRDSSPYEQYF. The CDR3 region has the DNA TGTGCCAGCAGCTCTCGGGACTCTTCTCCCTACGAGCAGTACTTC. This chain joins TRBV7-9 and TRBJ2-7, with D perhaps TRBD2 (6 bases). The CDR3 loop spans 15 amino acids. Trimming pared 4 bases from V and 2 bases from J, leaving 15 bases between. Germline loops: CDR1 SEHNR, CDR2 FQNEAQ (reference sequence).

This clone appeared once. The genes are TRBV7-3 and TRBJ2-3; maybe TRBD2 (6 bases). Between the trimmed V and J ends, which lost 5 bases and 3 bases, there was a span of 15 bases. The CDR3 spans 15 residues. CDR1 and CDR2 (germline): SGHTA, FQGTGA. The CDR3 spells CASSPVAGWTDTQYF. The CDR3 DNA reads as TGTGCCAGCAGCCCTGTGGCGGGGTGGACAGATACGCAGTATTTT.

V usage is TRBV6-5 and J usage is TRBJ1-1, with TRBD1 identical over 7 bases. This CDR3 has 13 residues. Trimming removed 6 bases from V and 4 bases from J; junction bases left unmatched: 5. Germline-derived CDR1 and CDR2 are MNHEY and SVGAGI. The CDR3: CASSQGGSTEAFF. The CDR3 DNA follows: TGTGCCAGCAGCCAGGGGGGGTCCACTGAAGCTTTCTTT.

The chain employs TRBV18 and TRBJ1-2, with a weak D call TRBD1 (5 bases). Germline assignment: CDR1 KGHSH and CDR2 LQKENI. The CDR3 runs 16 residues. V gave up 4 bases and J gave up 5 bases, with 20 bases separating them. The CDR3 sequence: CASSLGLAIGAYGYTF. CDR3 nucleotides: TGTGCCAGCTCACTCGGGCTAGCCATAGGGGCTTATGGCTACACCTTC. The full variable domain, completed using reference TRBV18 and TRBJ1-2, is NAGVMQNPRHLVRRRGQEARLRCSPMKGHSHVYWYRQLPEEGLKFMVYLQKENIIDESGMPKERFSAEFPKEGPSILRIQQVVRGDSAAYFCASSLGLAIGAYGYTFGSGTRLTVV.

The chain is built from TRBV4-1 and TRBJ1-4, with 7 bases that match TRBD1. Germline V gene data show CDR1 as MGHRA and CDR2 as YSYEKL. The V segment lost 1 base and the J segment 7 bases; nucleotides outside the gene matches: 6. The CDR3 extends over 15 amino acids. CDR3 region: CASSQGGGGPEKLFF. The CDR3 bases are TGCGCCAGCAGCCAAGGAGGAGGGGGCCCTGAAAAACTGTTTTTT.

In this sample, this clone turned up once. This chain joins TRBV4-3 and TRBJ2-1; 7 bases are a match to TRBD2. The CDR3 has 17 amino acids. Germline V gene data show CDR1 as LGHNA and CDR2 as YSLEER. V shed 0 bases and J 0 bases; nucleotides not matched to a gene: 5. Here the CDR3 DNA reads TGCGCCAGCAGCCAAGATTGGGAGGGGAGCTCCTACAATGAGCAGTTCTTC. Encoded protein: CASSQDWEGSSYNEQFF.

The chain couples TRBV5-1 to TRBJ2-3; D is unclear. There are 12 residues in the CDR3. The V end lost 4 bases, the J end lost 6 bases, and 9 bases lay between the germline ends. The germline V gene has CDR1 SGHRS and CDR2 YFSETQ. The CDR3 loop reads CASSTTRDTQYF. For the CDR3, the DNA is TGCGCCAGCAGCACCACCCGCGATACGCAGTATTTT. Full variable domain (rest looked up from reference TRBV5-1 and TRBJ2-3): KAGVTQTPRYLIKTRGQQVTLSCSPISGHRSVSWYQQTPGQGLQFLFEYFSETQRNKGNFPGRFSGRQFSNSRSEMNVSTLELGDSALYLCASSTTRDTQYFGPGTRLTVL.

The V gene is TRBV7-2, the J gene TRBJ2-5; the match to TRBD2 covers 10 bases. Germline CDR1 reads SGHTA; CDR2 reads FQGNSA. After removal of 5 bases from V and 5 bases from J, the junction contained 8 bases not matched to a gene. The CDR3 totals 15 residues. Written as DNA, the CDR3 is TGTGCCAGCAGCCCCCGGACTAGCGGCGTGGAGACCCAGTACTTC. Translated, it gives CASSPRTSGVETQYF. The whole variable domain, remainder taken from reference TRBV7-2 and TRBJ2-5, is GAGVSQSPSNKVTEKGKDVELRCDPISGHTALYWYRQSLGQGLEFLIYFQGNSAPDKSGLPSDRFSAERTGGSVSTLTIQRTQQEDSAVYLCASSPRTSGVETQYFGPGTRLLVL.

This clone turned up a few times. The chain couples TRBV19 to TRBJ2-7, with 13 nucleotides matching TRBD2. V shed 6 bases and J 3 bases; nucleotides not matched to a gene: 17. The CDR3 extends over 19 amino acids. Germline CDR1 and CDR2: LNHDA and SQIVND (reference sequence). This chain's CDR3 is CASSPTSLGLAGVHYEQYF. CDR3 bases: TGTGCCAGTAGCCCAACCTCCCTCGGACTAGCGGGAGTTCACTACGAGCAGTACTTC.

The J gene is TRBJ2-1, the V gene TRBV7-3; 8 bases agree with TRBD2. The germline CDR1 and CDR2 sequences are SGHTA and FQGTGA. The CDR3 is 18 residues long. V gave up 0 bases and J gave up 5 bases; unmatched junction bases: 12. CDR3 in amino acids: CASSLTGLAGGLNNEQFF. The CDR3 nucleotides read TGTGCCAGCAGCTTAACGGGGCTAGCGGGCGGATTAAACAATGAGCAGTTCTTC.

V gene TRBV18 combines with J gene TRBJ2-5, with TRBD1 matching over 8 bases. V dropped 3 bases and J dropped 3; count of bases not matched to a gene: 3. The CDR3 sequence is 14 residues long. Germline V gene sequence: CDR1 KGHSH, CDR2 LQKENI. In DNA, the CDR3 is TGTGCCAGCTCACCCCAGGGGGCGGAAGAGACCCAGTACTTC. Translation: CASSPQGAEETQYF.

The chain couples TRBV27 to TRBJ2-3; perhaps TRBD1 as D (5 bases). Trimming left V 5 bases short and J 1 base short, with 19 bases between. The germline gives CDR1 MNHEY, CDR2 SMNVEV (reference sequence). This CDR3 has 17 amino acids. CDR3 loop: CASSPPRTFGGTDTQYF. In DNA, the CDR3 is TGTGCCAGCAGTCCGCCTCGGACATTTGGTGGCACAGATACGCAGTATTTT.

This chain joins TRBV18 and TRBJ1-3; D is perhaps TRBD1 (6 bases). V was trimmed by 4 bases and J by 2 bases, leaving 15 bases between them. This CDR3 region has 16 residues. Germline loops: CDR1 KGHSH, CDR2 LQKENI. The CDR3 loop is CASSQKGGSTGNTIYF. For the CDR3, the DNA is TGTGCCAGCTCACAGAAGGGGGGCTCAACTGGAAACACCATATATTTT. Full variable domain (remainder filled in from reference TRBV18 and TRBJ1-3): NAGVMQNPRHLVRRRGQEARLRCSPMKGHSHVYWYRQLPEEGLKFMVYLQKENIIDESGMPKERFSAEFPKEGPSILRIQQVVRGDSAAYFCASSQKGGSTGNTIYFGEGSWLTVV.

The chain couples TRBV28 to TRBJ1-5, with D perhaps matching TRBD1 (5 bases). Trimming removed 6 bases from V and 3 bases from J, with 12 bases in between. Per the germline V gene, CDR1 is MDHEN and CDR2 is SYDVKM. The CDR3 consists of 14 residues. The CDR3 sequence is CASRPGGYNQPQHF. The CDR3 bases are TGTGCCAGCAGGCCTGGGGGGTACAATCAGCCCCAGCATTTT.

CDR3 in amino acids: CASSLSGGRAKNIQYF. DNA of the CDR3: TGTGCCAGCAGTTTATCCGGCGGCCGAGCCAAAAACATTCAGTACTTC. This chain links TRBV27 with TRBJ2-4; D remains ambiguous. V lost 0 bases and J lost 0, with 9 bases in between. Germline CDR1 reads MNHEY; CDR2 reads SMNVEV (reference sequence). This CDR3 region has 16 residues.

The V and J genes are TRBV6-1 and TRBJ1-2; D is unresolved. The ends were cut back, 2 bases at V and 8 bases at J, with 12 bases in the middle. Germline V lookup: CDR1 MNHNS, CDR2 SASEGT. This CDR3 contains 13 residues. CDR3 protein: CASSENRDTGYTF. Written as DNA, the CDR3 is TGTGCCAGCAGTGAAAACAGAGACACGGGCTACACCTTC.

The chain is built from TRBV6-6 and TRBJ2-7, with 7 bases matching TRBD1. From germline, CDR1 is MNHNY and CDR2 SVGAGI (reference sequence). The CDR3 has 16 amino acids. Trimming removed 2 bases from V and 3 bases from J; junction bases left unmatched: 10. The CDR3 is CASSYPLLGQSYEQYF. The CDR3, as DNA: TGTGCCAGCAGTTACCCCCTATTGGGACAGAGCTACGAGCAGTACTTC.